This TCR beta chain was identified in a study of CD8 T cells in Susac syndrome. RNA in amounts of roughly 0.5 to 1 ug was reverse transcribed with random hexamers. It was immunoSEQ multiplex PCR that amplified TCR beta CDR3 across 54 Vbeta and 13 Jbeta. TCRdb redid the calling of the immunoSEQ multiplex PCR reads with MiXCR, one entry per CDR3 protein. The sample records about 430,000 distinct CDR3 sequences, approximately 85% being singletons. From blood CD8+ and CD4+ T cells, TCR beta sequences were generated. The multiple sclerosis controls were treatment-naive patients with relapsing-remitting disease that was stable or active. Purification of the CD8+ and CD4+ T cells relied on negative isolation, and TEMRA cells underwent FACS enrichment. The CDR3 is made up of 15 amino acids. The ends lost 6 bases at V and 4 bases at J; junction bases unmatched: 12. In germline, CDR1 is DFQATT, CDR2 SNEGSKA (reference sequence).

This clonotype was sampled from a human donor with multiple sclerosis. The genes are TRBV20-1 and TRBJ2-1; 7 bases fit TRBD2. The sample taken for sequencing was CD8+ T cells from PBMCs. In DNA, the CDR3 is TGCAGTGCAGAACTAGCGACGTCGTATTACAATGAGCAGTTCTTC. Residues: CSAELATSYYNEQFF.